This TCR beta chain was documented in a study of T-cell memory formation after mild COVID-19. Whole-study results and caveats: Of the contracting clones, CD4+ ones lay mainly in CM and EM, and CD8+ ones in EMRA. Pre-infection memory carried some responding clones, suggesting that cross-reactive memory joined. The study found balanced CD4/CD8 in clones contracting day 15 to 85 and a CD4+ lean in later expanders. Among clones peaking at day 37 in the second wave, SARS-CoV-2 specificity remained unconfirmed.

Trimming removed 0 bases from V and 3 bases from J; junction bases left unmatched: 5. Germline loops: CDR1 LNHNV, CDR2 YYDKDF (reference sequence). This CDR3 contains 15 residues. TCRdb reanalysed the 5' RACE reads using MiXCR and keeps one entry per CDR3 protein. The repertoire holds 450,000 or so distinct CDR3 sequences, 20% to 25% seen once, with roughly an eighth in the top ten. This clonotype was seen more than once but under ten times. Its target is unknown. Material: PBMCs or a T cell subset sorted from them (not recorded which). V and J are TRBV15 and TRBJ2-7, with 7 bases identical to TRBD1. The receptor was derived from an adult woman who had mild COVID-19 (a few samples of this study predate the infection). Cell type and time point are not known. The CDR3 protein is CATSRDPPGGYEQYF. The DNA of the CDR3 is TGTGCCACCAGCAGAGACCCCCCAGGGGGCTACGAGCAGTACTTC.